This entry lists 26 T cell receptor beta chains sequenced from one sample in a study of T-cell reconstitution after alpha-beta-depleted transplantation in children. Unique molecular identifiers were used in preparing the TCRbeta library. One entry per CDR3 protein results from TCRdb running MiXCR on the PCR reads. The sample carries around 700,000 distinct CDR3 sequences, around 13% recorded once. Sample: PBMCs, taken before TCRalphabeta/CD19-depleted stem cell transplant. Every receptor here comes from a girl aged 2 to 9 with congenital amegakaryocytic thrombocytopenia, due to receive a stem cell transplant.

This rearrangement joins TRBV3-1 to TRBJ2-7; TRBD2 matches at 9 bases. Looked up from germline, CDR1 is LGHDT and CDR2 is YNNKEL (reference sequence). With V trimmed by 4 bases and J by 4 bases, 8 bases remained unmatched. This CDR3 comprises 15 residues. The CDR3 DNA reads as TGTGCCAGCAGCCCGGCCCCTAGCGGGGCTTACGAGCAGTACTTC. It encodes CASSPAPSGAYEQYF.

The CDR3 bases are TGTGCCAGCAATGAAGCGGGAGGTCGCAGTGAGCAGTTCTTC. Protein product: CASNEAGGRSEQFF. This chain uses TRBV12-3 or TRBV12-4 with TRBJ2-1, with 9 bases lining up with TRBD2. Trimming at V came to 7 bases and at J to 9 bases, leaving 10 bases not matched to a gene. The CDR3 totals 14 residues.

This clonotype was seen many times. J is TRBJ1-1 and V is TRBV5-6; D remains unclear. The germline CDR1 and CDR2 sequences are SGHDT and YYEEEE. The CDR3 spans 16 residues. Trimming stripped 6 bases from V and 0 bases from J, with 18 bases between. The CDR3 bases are TGTGCCAGCAACCCTAAAACTCCGGCATTGAACACTGAAGCTTTCTTT. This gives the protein CASNPKTPALNTEAFF.

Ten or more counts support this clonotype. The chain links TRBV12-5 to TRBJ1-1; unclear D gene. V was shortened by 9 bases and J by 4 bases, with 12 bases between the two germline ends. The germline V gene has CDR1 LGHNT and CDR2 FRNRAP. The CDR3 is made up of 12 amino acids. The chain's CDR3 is CARGNPFTEAFF. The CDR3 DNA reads TGTGCTAGGGGTAATCCGTTCACTGAAGCTTTCTTT.

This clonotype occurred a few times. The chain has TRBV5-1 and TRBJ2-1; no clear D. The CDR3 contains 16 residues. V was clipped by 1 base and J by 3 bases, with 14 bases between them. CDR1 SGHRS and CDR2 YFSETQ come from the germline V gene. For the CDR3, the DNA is TGCGCCAGCAGCTTGTTTGTGGAAGAAATCTACAATGAGCAGTTCTTC. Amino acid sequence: CASSLFVEEIYNEQFF. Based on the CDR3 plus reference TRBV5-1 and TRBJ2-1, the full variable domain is KAGVTQTPRYLIKTRGQQVTLSCSPISGHRSVSWYQQTPGQGLQFLFEYFSETQRNKGNFPGRFSGRQFSNSRSEMNVSTLELGDSALYLCASSLFVEEIYNEQFFGPGTRLTVL.

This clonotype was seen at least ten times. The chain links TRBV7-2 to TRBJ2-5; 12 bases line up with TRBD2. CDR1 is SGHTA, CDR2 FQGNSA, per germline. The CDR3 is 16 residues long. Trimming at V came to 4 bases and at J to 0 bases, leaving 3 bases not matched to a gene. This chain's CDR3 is CASSSSSGRDQETQYF. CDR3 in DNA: TGTGCCAGCAGCTCTTCTAGCGGGAGGGACCAAGAGACCCAGTACTTC.

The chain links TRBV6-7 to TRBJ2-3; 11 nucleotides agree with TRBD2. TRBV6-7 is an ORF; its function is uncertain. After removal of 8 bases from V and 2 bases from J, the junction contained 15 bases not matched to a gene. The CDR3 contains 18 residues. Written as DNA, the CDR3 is TGTGCCAGCTGTTCCGGGACTAGCGGACAGCACCCCACAGATACGCAGTATTTT. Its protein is CASCSGTSGQHPTDTQYF.

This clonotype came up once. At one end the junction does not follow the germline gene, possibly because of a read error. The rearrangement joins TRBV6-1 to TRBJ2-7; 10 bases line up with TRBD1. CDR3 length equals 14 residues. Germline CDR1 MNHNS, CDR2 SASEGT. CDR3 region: CATYRDRGSCEQYF. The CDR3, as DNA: TGTGCCACATACCGGGACAGGGGCTCCTGCGAGCAGTACTTC.

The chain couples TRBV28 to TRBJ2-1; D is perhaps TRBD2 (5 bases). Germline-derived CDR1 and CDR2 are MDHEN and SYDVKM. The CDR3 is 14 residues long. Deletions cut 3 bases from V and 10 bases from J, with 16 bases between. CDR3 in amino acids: CASSFLGPGMEQFF. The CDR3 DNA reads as TGTGCCAGCAGTTTCCTTGGACCCGGGATGGAGCAGTTCTTC.

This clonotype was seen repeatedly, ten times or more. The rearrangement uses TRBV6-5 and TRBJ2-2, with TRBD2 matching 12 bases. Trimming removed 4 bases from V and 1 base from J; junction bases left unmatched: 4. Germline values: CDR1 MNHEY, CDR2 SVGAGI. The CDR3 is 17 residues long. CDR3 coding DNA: TGTGCCAGCAGTTTGACTAGCGGGAGAGGGAACACCGGGGAGCTGTTTTTT. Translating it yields CASSLTSGRGNTGELFF.

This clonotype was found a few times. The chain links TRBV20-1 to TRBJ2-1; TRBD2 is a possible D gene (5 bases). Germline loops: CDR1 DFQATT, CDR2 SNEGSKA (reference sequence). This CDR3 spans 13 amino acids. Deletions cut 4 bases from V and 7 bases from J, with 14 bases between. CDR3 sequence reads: CSAKSGSTNEQFF. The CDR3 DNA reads TGCAGTGCTAAGAGTGGGAGCACTAATGAGCAGTTCTTC.

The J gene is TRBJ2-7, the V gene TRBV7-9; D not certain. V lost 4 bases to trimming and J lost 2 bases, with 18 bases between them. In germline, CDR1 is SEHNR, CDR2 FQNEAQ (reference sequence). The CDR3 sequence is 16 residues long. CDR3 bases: TGTGCCAGCAGCTCTCCGACGGCCCCCCTTCCCTACGAGCAGTACTTC. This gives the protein CASSSPTAPLPYEQYF.

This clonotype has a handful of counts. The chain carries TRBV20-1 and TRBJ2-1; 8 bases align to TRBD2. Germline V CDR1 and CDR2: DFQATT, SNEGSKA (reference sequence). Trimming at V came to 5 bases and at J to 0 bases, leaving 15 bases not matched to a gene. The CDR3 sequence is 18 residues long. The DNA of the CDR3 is TGCAGTGCTTGGGGGCTAGCGGGTCTCCCCCGCTCCTACAATGAGCAGTTCTTC. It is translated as CSAWGLAGLPRSYNEQFF.

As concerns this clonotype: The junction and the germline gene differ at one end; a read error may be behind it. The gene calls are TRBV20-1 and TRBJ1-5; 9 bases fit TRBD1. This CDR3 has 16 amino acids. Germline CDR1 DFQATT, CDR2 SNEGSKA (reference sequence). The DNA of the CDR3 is TGCTGTGCTAGAAGGGAGGGACAGGGTGAGGATCAGCCCCAGCATTTT. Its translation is CCARREGQGEDQPQHF.

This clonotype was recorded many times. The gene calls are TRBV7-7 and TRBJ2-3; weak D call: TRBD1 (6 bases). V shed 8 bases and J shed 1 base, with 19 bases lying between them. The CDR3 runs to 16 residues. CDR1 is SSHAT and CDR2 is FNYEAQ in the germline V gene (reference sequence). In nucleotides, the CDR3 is TGTGCCAGCTCCCCTCAGGGGCCCCGGGGCACAGATACGCAGTATTTT. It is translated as CASSPQGPRGTDTQYF.

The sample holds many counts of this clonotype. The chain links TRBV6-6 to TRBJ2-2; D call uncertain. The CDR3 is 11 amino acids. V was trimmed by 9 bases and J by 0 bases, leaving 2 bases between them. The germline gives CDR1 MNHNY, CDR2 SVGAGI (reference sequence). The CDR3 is CASANTGELFF. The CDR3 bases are TGTGCCAGTGCGAACACCGGGGAGCTGTTTTTT.

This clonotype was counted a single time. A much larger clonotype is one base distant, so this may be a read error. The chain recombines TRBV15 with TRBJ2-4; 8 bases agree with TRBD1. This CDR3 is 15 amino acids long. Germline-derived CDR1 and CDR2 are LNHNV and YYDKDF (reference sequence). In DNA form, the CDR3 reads TGTGCCACCAACAGAGCCAGGGGGCTTGGAAACATTCAGTACTTC. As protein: CATNRARGLGNIQYF. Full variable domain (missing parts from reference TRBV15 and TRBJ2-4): DAMVIQNPRYQVTQFGKPVTLSCSQTLNHNVMYWYQQKSSQAPKLLFHYYDKDFNNEADTPDNFQSRRPNTSFCFLDIRSPGLGDTAMYLCATNRARGLGNIQYFGAGTRLSVL.

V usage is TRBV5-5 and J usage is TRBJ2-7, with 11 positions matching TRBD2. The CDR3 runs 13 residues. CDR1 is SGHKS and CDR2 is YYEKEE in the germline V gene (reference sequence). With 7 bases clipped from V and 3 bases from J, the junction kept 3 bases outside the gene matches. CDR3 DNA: TGTGCCAGCCGACTAGCGGGGCGCTACGAGCAGTACTTC. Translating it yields CASRLAGRYEQYF.

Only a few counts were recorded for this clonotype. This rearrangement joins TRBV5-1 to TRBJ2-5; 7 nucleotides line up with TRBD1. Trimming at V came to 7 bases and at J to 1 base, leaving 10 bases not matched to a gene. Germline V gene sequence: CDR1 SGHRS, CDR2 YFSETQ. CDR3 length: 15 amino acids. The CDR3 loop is CASWNRGISQETQYF. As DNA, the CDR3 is TGCGCCAGCTGGAACAGGGGAATTTCCCAAGAGACCCAGTACTTC.

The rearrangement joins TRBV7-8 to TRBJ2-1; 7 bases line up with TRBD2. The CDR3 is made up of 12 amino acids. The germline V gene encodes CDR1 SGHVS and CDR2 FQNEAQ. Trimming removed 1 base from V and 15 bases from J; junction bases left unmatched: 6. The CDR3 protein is CASSLDSAGRFF. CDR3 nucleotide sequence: TGTGCCAGCAGCTTAGATTCAGCGGGACGGTTCTTC.

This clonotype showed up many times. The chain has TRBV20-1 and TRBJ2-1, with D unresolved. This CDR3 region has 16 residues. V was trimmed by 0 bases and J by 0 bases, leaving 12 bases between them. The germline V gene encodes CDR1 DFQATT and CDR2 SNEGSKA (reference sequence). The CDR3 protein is CSARDLELTSYNEQFF. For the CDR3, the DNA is TGCAGTGCTAGAGATTTAGAACTCACCTCCTACAATGAGCAGTTCTTC.

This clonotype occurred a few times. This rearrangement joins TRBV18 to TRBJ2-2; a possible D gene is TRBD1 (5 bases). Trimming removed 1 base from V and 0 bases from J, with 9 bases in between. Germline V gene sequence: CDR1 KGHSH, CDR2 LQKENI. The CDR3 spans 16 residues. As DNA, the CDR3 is TGTGCCAGCTCACCACGGGGCCTCGCGAACACCGGGGAGCTGTTTTTT. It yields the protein CASSPRGLANTGELFF. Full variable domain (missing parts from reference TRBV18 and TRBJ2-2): NAGVMQNPRHLVRRRGQEARLRCSPMKGHSHVYWYRQLPEEGLKFMVYLQKENIIDESGMPKERFSAEFPKEGPSILRIQQVVRGDSAAYFCASSPRGLANTGELFFGEGSRLTVL.

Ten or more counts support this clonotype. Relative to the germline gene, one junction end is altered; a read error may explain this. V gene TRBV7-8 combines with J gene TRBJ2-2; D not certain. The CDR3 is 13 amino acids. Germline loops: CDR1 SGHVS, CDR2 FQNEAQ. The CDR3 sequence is CASSSHNNGELFF. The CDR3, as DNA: TGTGCCAGCAGCTCACACAACAACGGGGAGCTGTTTTTT.

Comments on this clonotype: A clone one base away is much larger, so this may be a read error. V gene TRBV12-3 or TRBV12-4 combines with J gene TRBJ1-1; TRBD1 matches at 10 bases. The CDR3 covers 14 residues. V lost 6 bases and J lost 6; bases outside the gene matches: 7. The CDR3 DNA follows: TGTGCCAGCAGCATATTGACAGGGGGCCCTGAAGCTTTCTTT. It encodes CASSILTGGPEAFF.

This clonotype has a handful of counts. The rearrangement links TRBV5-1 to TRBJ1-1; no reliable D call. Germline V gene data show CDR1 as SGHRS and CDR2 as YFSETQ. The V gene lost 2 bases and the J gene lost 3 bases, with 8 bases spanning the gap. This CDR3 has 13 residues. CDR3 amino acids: CASSFSAYTEAFF. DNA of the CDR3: TGCGCCAGCAGCTTTTCGGCTTACACTGAAGCTTTCTTT.

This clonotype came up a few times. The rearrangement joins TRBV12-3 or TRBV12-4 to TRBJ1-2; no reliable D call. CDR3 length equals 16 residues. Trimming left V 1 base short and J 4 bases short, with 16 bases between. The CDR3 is CASSLESVTSLYGYTF. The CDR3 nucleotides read TGTGCCAGCAGTTTAGAATCCGTGACCTCCCTCTATGGCTACACCTTC.